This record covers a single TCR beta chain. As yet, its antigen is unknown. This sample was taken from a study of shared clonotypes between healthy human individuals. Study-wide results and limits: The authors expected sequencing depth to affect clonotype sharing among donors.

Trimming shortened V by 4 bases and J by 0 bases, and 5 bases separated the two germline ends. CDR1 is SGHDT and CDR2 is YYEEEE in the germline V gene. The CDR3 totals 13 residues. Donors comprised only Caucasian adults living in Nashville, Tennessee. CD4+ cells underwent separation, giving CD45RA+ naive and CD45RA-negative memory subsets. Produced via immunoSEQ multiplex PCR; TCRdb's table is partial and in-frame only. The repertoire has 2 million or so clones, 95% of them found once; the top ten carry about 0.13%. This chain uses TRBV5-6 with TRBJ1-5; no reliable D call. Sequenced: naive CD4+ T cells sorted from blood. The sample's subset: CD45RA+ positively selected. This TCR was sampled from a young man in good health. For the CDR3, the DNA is TGTGCCAGCAGCATAAGTAGCAATCAGCCCCAGCATTTT. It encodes CASSISSNQPQHF.